This TCR beta chain was retrieved from a study of PD-1 blockade in classical Hodgkin lymphoma. There are 14 residues in the CDR3. V dropped 5 bases and J dropped 4 bases, with 14 bases sitting between them. Germline assignment: CDR1 LNHDA and CDR2 SQIVND (reference sequence). In every patient, relapse followed autologous stem cell transplantation, while exposure to brentuximab vedotin differed. Study-wide findings and caveats: In CD4+ cells, TCR diversity went up significantly by C4D1, but in CD8+ cells it did not. With respect to the repertoire differences, their causes, possibly disease activity or prior therapy, remain undefined.

On this clone: The antigen is undetermined.

Using immunoSEQ multiplex PCR, the repertoire was profiled, and TCRdb retains in-frame clones only, with some absent. Of about 23,000 clones in the sample, around 80% were seen once. The sequenced sample was peripheral blood mononuclear cells (PBMCs), obtained before the second cycle of nivolumab. This clonotype was obtained from a human donor with classical Hodgkin lymphoma. The chain has TRBV19 and TRBJ2-5, with a possible D match to TRBD1 (5 bases). In DNA, the CDR3 is TGTGCCAGTAGTCCTTCGACAGTATTAGAGACCCAGTACTTC. Translated: CASSPSTVLETQYF.